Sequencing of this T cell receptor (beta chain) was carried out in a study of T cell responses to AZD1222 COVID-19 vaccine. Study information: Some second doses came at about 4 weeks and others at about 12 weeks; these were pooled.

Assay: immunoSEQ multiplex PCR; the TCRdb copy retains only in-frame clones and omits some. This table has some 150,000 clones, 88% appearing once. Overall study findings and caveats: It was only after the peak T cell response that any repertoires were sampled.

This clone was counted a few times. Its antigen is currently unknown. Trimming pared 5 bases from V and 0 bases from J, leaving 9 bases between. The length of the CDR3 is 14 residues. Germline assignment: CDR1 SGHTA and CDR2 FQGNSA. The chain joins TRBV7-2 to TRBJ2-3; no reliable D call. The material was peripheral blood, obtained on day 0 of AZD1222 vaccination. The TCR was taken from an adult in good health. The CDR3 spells CASSPAHSTDTQYF. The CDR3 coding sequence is TGTGCCAGCAGCCCCGCCCATAGCACAGATACGCAGTATTTT.